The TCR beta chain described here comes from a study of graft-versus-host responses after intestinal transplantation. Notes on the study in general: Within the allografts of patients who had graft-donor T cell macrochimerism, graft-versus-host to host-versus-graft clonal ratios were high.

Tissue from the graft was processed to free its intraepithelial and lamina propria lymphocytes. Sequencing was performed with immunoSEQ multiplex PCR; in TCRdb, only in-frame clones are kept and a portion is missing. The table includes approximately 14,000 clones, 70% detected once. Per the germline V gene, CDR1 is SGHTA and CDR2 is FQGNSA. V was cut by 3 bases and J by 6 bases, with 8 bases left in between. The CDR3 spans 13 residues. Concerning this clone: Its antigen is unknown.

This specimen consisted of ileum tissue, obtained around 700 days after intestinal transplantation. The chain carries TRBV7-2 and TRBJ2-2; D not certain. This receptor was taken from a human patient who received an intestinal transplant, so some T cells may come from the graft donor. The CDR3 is CASSFGRSGELFF. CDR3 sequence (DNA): TGTGCCAGCAGCTTCGGACGTTCCGGGGAGCTGTTTTTT.